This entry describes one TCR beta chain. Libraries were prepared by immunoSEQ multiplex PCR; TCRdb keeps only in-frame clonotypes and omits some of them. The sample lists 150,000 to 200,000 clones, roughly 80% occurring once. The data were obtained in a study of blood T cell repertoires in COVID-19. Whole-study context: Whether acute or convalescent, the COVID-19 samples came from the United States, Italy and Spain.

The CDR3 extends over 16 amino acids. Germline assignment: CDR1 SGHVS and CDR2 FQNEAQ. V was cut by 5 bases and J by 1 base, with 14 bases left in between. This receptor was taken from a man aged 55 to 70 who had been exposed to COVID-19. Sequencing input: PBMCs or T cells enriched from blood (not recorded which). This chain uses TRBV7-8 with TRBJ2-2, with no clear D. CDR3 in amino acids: CASSAKLIMNTGELFF. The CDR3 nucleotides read TGTGCCAGCAGCGCAAAGCTAATTATGAACACCGGGGAGCTGTTTTTT.